A single sample is the source of the 29 T cell receptor beta chains below, sequenced in a study of T cell responses to AZD1222 COVID-19 vaccine. Measured with immunoSEQ multiplex PCR; TCRdb has only the in-frame clones, and not every one. The sample shows around 83,000 clones, 90% of them seen only once. The source was peripheral blood, collected 28 days after the second AZD1222 dose. These TCRs come from an adult who received the AZD1222 COVID-19 vaccine.

This chain uses TRBV29-1 with TRBJ1-2, with a tentative D call TRBD1 (6 bases). The germline gives CDR1 SQVTM, CDR2 ANQGSEA. The CDR3 is made up of 14 amino acids. The V end lost 4 bases, the J end lost 4 bases, and 16 bases lay between the germline ends. The CDR3 sequence is CSVASGRGGYGYTF. The CDR3 DNA is TGCAGCGTTGCAAGTGGCAGGGGAGGCTATGGCTACACCTTC.

The chain couples TRBV6-4 to TRBJ1-4; a weak D match, TRBD1 (6 bases). Germline-derived CDR1 and CDR2 are MRHNA and SNTAGT. The CDR3 is made up of 19 amino acids. The ends were cut back, 2 bases at V and 0 bases at J, with 19 bases in the middle. The CDR3 DNA sequence: TGTGCCAGCAGTGACCCGGTCCAGGGGTTGGATGCAACTAATGAAAAACTGTTTTTT. It translates to CASSDPVQGLDATNEKLFF.

The chain uses TRBV29-1 and TRBJ1-4; perhaps TRBD1 as D (5 bases). This CDR3 has 13 amino acids. Germline loops: CDR1 SQVTM, CDR2 ANQGSEA. The germline V and J ends were trimmed by 6 bases and 8 bases, with 16 bases remaining between them. CDR3 loop: CSVLGVPMEKLFF. The DNA of the CDR3 is TGCAGCGTGCTGGGGGTCCCTATGGAAAAACTGTTTTTT.

This chain joins TRBV19 and TRBJ1-5, with 10 bases lining up with TRBD1. There are 16 residues in the CDR3. V gave up 2 bases and J gave up 3 bases; unmatched junction bases: 4. CDR1 is LNHDA and CDR2 is SQIVND in the germline V gene (reference sequence). The CDR3 DNA sequence: TGTGCCAGTAGTATACGGGGACAGGGGCTCAATCAGCCCCAGCATTTT. Protein: CASSIRGQGLNQPQHF.

This sequence joins TRBV30 and TRBJ1-1, with D possibly being TRBD1 (5 bases). CDR3 length: 12 residues. V lost 0 bases to trimming and J lost 8 bases, with 10 bases between them. The V gene's germline CDR1 is GTSNPN and CDR2 SVGIG (reference sequence). The CDR3 is CAWSVFKGEAFF. In DNA form, the CDR3 reads TGTGCCTGGAGTGTATTTAAGGGGGAAGCTTTCTTT.

The rearrangement links TRBV6-5 to TRBJ1-2; D possibly corresponds to TRBD1 (5 bases). There are 14 residues in the CDR3. V gave up 3 bases and J gave up 3 bases, with 11 bases separating them. Germline loops: CDR1 MNHEY, CDR2 SVGAGI. CDR3 loop: CASSYTGTYYGYTF. Written as DNA, the CDR3 is TGTGCCAGCAGTTATACCGGGACGTACTATGGCTACACCTTC.

The genes are TRBV3-1 (or the pseudogene TRBV3-2) and TRBJ1-1; D perhaps matches TRBD1 (6 bases). CDR3 size: 14 residues. Germline V gene data show CDR1 as LGHDT and CDR2 as YNNKEL (reference sequence). V lost 5 bases and J lost 4, with 14 bases in between. CDR3 DNA sequence: TGTGCCAGCAGCATGTCCTGGGACACCACTGAAGCTTTCTTT. Amino acid sequence: CASSMSWDTTEAFF.

A few counts support this clone. V is TRBV10-2 and J is TRBJ1-5, with a possible D match to TRBD1 (6 bases). The V end was cut by 8 bases, the J end by 7 bases, with 18 bases between. The CDR3 is 14 residues long. Germline V gene lookup returns CDR1 WSHSY and CDR2 SAAADI. The CDR3 nucleotides read TGCGCCAGCGCTCCTCCAGGGACATCCCAGCCCCAGCATTTT. Translated: CASAPPGTSQPQHF.

The rearrangement links TRBV28 to TRBJ1-1; a possible D gene is TRBD1 (6 bases). V lost 6 bases to trimming and J lost 3 bases, with 11 bases between them. The CDR3 is 13 amino acids. CDR1 and CDR2 (germline): MDHEN, SYDVKM. The CDR3 sequence: CASRGTGYTEAFF. As DNA, the CDR3 is TGTGCCAGCAGGGGCACAGGGTACACTGAAGCTTTCTTT.

The gene calls are TRBV5-5 and TRBJ2-3; D is possibly TRBD2 (5 bases). V was shortened by 4 bases and J by 2 bases, with 11 bases between the two germline ends. There are 14 residues in the CDR3. Germline CDR1 SGHKS, CDR2 YYEKEE (reference sequence). The CDR3 protein is CASSGTRLTDTQYF. CDR3 DNA: TGTGCCAGCAGCGGAACTAGGCTCACAGATACGCAGTATTTT.

V gene TRBV7-8 combines with J gene TRBJ2-7, with 8 bases lining up with TRBD1. CDR1 SGHVS and CDR2 FQNEAQ come from the germline V gene. CDR3 length: 13 amino acids. After removal of 3 bases from V and 6 bases from J, the junction contained 4 bases not matched to a gene. The CDR3 loop reads CASSLGQAGEQYF. In DNA, the CDR3 is TGTGCCAGCAGCTTGGGACAGGCGGGCGAGCAGTACTTC. Full variable domain (outside the CDR3, taken from reference TRBV7-8 and TRBJ2-7): GAGVSQSPRYKVAKRGQDVALRCDPISGHVSLFWYQQALGQGPEFLTYFQNEAQLDKSGLPSDRFFAERPEGSVSTLKIQRTQQEDSAVYLCASSLGQAGEQYFGPGTRLTVT.

This clone was observed once. The CDR3 region is CASSLVPGTGTNIQYF. In DNA, the CDR3 is TGTGCCAGCAGCTTAGTACCCGGGACAGGGACAAACATTCAGTACTTC. The chain uses TRBV7-9 and TRBJ2-4, with 9 bases aligning to TRBD1. Germline CDR1 is SEHNR and CDR2 is FQNEAQ (reference sequence). CDR3 length: 16 residues. The V segment lost 1 base and the J segment 6 bases; nucleotides outside the gene matches: 7.

This chain joins TRBV6-5 and TRBJ1-1, with no clear D. There are 13 residues in the CDR3. V was clipped by 2 bases and J by 8 bases, with 12 bases between them. Germline V lookup: CDR1 MNHEY, CDR2 SVGAGI. The CDR3 is CASSYQGYKEAFF. The CDR3 bases are TGTGCCAGCAGTTACCAAGGGTACAAGGAAGCTTTCTTT.

The chain couples TRBV28 to TRBJ1-2; a possible D gene is TRBD1 (5 bases). The CDR3 consists of 15 residues. The germline CDR1 and CDR2 sequences are MDHEN and SYDVKM. V lost 3 bases to trimming and J lost 0 bases, with 11 bases between them. The CDR3 spells CASSLTGTPNYGYTF. The CDR3 DNA reads TGTGCCAGCAGTTTGACGGGGACCCCTAACTATGGCTACACCTTC.

CDR3 sequence: CASSLSPRPTNEKLFF. The CDR3 DNA reads as TGTGCCAGCAGCTTATCTCCCAGACCGACTAATGAAAAACTGTTTTTT. The V call is TRBV7-2, the J call TRBJ1-4; D not certain. The CDR3 is 16 amino acids. The V end lost 2 bases, the J end lost 2 bases, and 12 bases lay between the germline ends. Per germline, CDR1 SGHTA and CDR2 FQGNSA.

J is TRBJ2-2 and V is TRBV30, with D perhaps matching TRBD1 or TRBD2 (6 bases each). Germline-derived CDR1 and CDR2 are GTSNPN and SVGIG (reference sequence). The CDR3 runs to 13 residues. Trimming took off 3 bases at V and 4 bases at J, with 9 bases between the two ends. CDR3 sequence: CAWSKGGTGELFF. CDR3 coding DNA: TGTGCCTGGAGCAAGGGGGGCACCGGGGAGCTGTTTTTT.

The chain has TRBV6-5 and TRBJ2-2; TRBD2 might be the D (5 bases). Trimming cost V 5 bases and J 6 bases, with 10 bases left between them. The V gene's germline CDR1 is MNHEY and CDR2 SVGAGI. This CDR3 has 13 residues. The CDR3 loop is CASSPTRAGELFF. CDR3 DNA sequence: TGTGCCAGCAGTCCCACTAGGGCCGGGGAGCTGTTTTTT.

The V gene is TRBV4-1, the J gene TRBJ2-1; no reliable D call. The CDR3 has 12 residues. The V and J ends lost 0 bases and 9 bases respectively, with 6 bases between them. Germline V gives CDR1 MGHRA, CDR2 YSYEKL. CDR3 amino acids: CASSQEAGEQFF. The CDR3 region has the DNA TGCGCCAGCAGCCAAGAAGCCGGTGAGCAGTTCTTC.

The gene calls are TRBV2 and TRBJ1-2, with 7 bases aligning to TRBD1. Germline CDR1 SNHLY, CDR2 FYNNEI. V lost 4 bases and J lost 7; bases outside the gene matches: 18. CDR3 length: 17 amino acids. In nucleotides, the CDR3 is TGTGCCAGCAGTGCGCGACAGGGAATTTCTTGGTATGGTGGCTACACCTTC. Translation: CASSARQGISWYGGYTF.

The chain links TRBV5-6 to TRBJ1-3, with D possibly being TRBD1 (5 bases). V was pared by 5 bases and J by 5 bases, with 14 bases between. Germline CDR1 SGHDT, CDR2 YYEEEE. The CDR3 contains 14 residues. Here the CDR3 reads CASRMTAGRNTIYF. Written as DNA, the CDR3 is TGTGCCAGCAGAATGACGGCGGGACGAAACACCATATATTTT.

This chain uses TRBV19 with TRBJ1-2; the match to TRBD1 covers 7 bases. The V and J ends lost 0 bases and 5 bases, in that order; junction bases with no gene match: 6. Germline CDR1 LNHDA, CDR2 SQIVND (reference sequence). There are 15 residues in the CDR3. CDR3 in DNA: TGTGCCAGTAGTATAGATGCGGAGGGGGCGTATGGCTACACCTTC. This codes for CASSIDAEGAYGYTF.

V is TRBV19 and J is TRBJ1-3; D is undetermined. This CDR3 is built from 15 residues. Germline V lookup: CDR1 LNHDA, CDR2 SQIVND (reference sequence). Trimming stripped 7 bases from V and 0 bases from J, with 13 bases between. In nucleotides, the CDR3 is TGTGCCAGTAACCCCCGGCCCGACTCTGGAAACACCATATATTTT. This sequence encodes CASNPRPDSGNTIYF.

The chain is built from TRBV7-2 and TRBJ2-5; the D is unclear. The CDR3 has 14 residues. Trimming left V 4 bases short and J 5 bases short, with 14 bases between. Per the germline V gene, CDR1 is SGHTA and CDR2 is FQGNSA. The CDR3 DNA reads TGTGCCAGCAGCTCCACCTGGTCCCACGAGACCCAGTACTTC. Amino acids: CASSSTWSHETQYF.

The chain employs TRBV5-6 and TRBJ1-1; D is ambiguous. Germline V gives CDR1 SGHDT, CDR2 YYEEEE. This CDR3 has 11 amino acids. The V end was cut by 4 bases, the J end by 3 bases, with 4 bases between. This CDR3 reads CASSGYTEAFF. The CDR3 DNA reads as TGTGCCAGCAGCGGTTACACTGAAGCTTTCTTT.

The chain combines TRBV2 with TRBJ1-5; TRBD1 matches 10 bases. The germline V gene encodes CDR1 SNHLY and CDR2 FYNNEI. The V gene end was trimmed by 4 bases and the J gene end by 1 base; junction bases not matched to a gene: 4. The CDR3 has 16 residues. CDR3 residues: CASSVGQGMSNQPQHF. CDR3 DNA: TGTGCCAGCAGTGTGGGACAGGGGATGAGCAATCAGCCCCAGCATTTT.

The chain uses TRBV6-6 and TRBJ1-5; 9 positions match TRBD1. Germline V gives CDR1 MNHNY, CDR2 SVGAGI (reference sequence). V lost 6 bases to trimming and J lost 5 bases; unmatched junction nucleotides: 11. This CDR3 region has 16 residues. The CDR3 reads CASSQLAGQGYQPQHF. CDR3 bases: TGTGCCAGCAGCCAGCTGGCGGGACAGGGCTATCAGCCCCAGCATTTT.

This rearrangement joins TRBV30 to TRBJ2-2; D may be TRBD1 (6 bases). Trimming removed 4 bases at V and 3 bases at J, with 9 bases between. In germline, CDR1 is GTSNPN, CDR2 SVGIG (reference sequence). This CDR3 comprises 13 residues. CDR3 DNA sequence: TGTGCCTGGATTCCAGGGGACACCGGGGAGCTGTTTTTT. Its translation is CAWIPGDTGELFF.

The chain is built from TRBV6-5 and TRBJ2-2; 8 bases fit TRBD1. The CDR3 contains 15 residues. The V gene's germline CDR1 is MNHEY and CDR2 SVGAGI. J lost 6 bases, V lost 6 bases, and 9 bases had no gene match. The CDR3 DNA sequence: TGTGCCAGCAGAGATCATTCGGACAGGGCCGGGGAGCTGTTTTTT. It specifies CASRDHSDRAGELFF.

This clone has a single count. The J gene is TRBJ1-5, the V gene TRBV30; the D gene is possibly TRBD1 (5 bases). Germline V gene data show CDR1 as GTSNPN and CDR2 as SVGIG (reference sequence). The CDR3 contains 13 residues. Trimming took off 3 bases at V and 5 bases at J, with 11 bases between the two ends. The CDR3 reads CAWSSGSDQPQHF. CDR3 DNA sequence: TGTGCCTGGAGCTCAGGGAGTGATCAGCCCCAGCATTTT. Combining the CDR3 with reference TRBV30 and TRBJ1-5 gives the whole variable domain SQTIHQWPATLVQPVGSPLSLECTVEGTSNPNLYWYRQAAGRGLQLLFYSVGIGQISSEVPQNLSASRPQDRQFILSSKKLLLSDSGFYLCAWSSGSDQPQHFGDGTRLSIL.